These 17 T cell receptor beta chains were sequenced from one sample in a study of T cells in women clearing cervical HPV infection. The data were produced by immunoSEQ multiplex PCR, yet TCRdb's version contains in-frame clones alone and is incomplete. The sample table includes 35,000 to 50,000 clones. Sequenced input: blood buffy coat. These receptors were taken from a woman aged 18 to 75 with a cervical HPV16 infection that either progressed to CIN3+ or cleared (not recorded which).

About this clone: The CDR3 is cut off 3 residues early in the read; its end comes from the germline J gene. Other DNA sequences in the sample encode the same CDR3. The genes are TRBV2 and TRBJ2-5; 15 positions agree with TRBD2. J lost 7 bases, V lost 6 bases, and 3 bases had no gene match. The germline V gene has CDR1 SNHLY and CDR2 FYNNEI. The CDR3 is 14 amino acids. CDR3 DNA (partial): TGTGCCAGCAGGGGGGGACTAGCGGGAGGGACC. Protein: CASRGGLAGGT. In full, the CDR3 is CASRGGLAGGTQYF. Using reference TRBV2 and TRBJ2-5 for the parts outside the CDR3, the full variable domain is EPEVTQTPSHQVTQMGQEVILRCVPISNHLYFYWYRQILGQKVEFLVSFYNNEISEKSEIFDDQFSVERPDGSNFTLKIRSTKLEDSAMYFCASRGGLAGGTQYFGPGTRLLVL.

Comment on this clone: The read ends 3 residues shy of where the CDR3 ends; the end is completed using the germline J gene. The chain employs TRBV19 and TRBJ1-1, with D possibly TRBD1 on 5 matching bases. The CDR3 runs 15 residues. Looked up from germline, CDR1 is LNHDA and CDR2 is SQIVND (reference sequence). Trimming pared 3 bases from V and 3 bases from J, leaving 14 bases between. The chain's CDR3 is CASSMGWEGDTEAFF. The CDR3 bases that were read are TGTGCCAGTAGTATGGGATGGGAAGGGGACACTGAA. The variable domain in full, with the rest retrieved from reference TRBV19 and TRBJ1-1, is DGGITQSPKYLFRKEGQNVTLSCEQNLNHDAMYWYRQDPGQGLRLIYYSQIVNDFQKGDIAEGYSVSREKKESFPLTVTSAQKNPTAFYLCASSMGWEGDTEAFFGQGTRLTVV.

To note about this clone: The read comes to an end 3 residues before the CDR3 does, leaving the germline J gene to fill in the end. The V and J genes are TRBV18 and TRBJ1-1; 10 nucleotides match TRBD1. Unmatched junction bases numbered 14, after V lost 4 bases and J lost 6 bases. This CDR3 has 17 residues. Germline V gives CDR1 KGHSH, CDR2 LQKENI. CDR3 bases read: TGTGCCAGCTCACGTGGAACGACAGGGGGCGAAATGGCTGAA. Amino acid sequence: CASSRGTTGGEMAE. The whole CDR3 region reads CASSRGTTGGEMAEAFF.

Notes on this clone: Read coverage stops 3 residues before the CDR3 terminus; the germline J gene supplies the remainder. V is TRBV28 and J is TRBJ1-2; 10 nucleotides align to TRBD1. V lost 6 bases and J lost 7; bases outside the gene matches: 11. CDR3 length: 15 residues. CDR1 is MDHEN and CDR2 is SYDVKM in the germline V gene. This CDR3 reads CASRDRQGATGGYTF. The CDR3 bases that were read are TGTGCCAGCAGGGACCGACAGGGGGCGACAGGTGGC.

With respect to this clone: Read coverage stops 3 residues before the CDR3 terminus; the germline J gene supplies the remainder. V gene TRBV12-3 or TRBV12-4 combines with J gene TRBJ1-6; D gene uncertain. Trimming cost V 2 bases and J 7 bases, with 12 bases left between them. The CDR3 sequence is 15 residues long. The covered CDR3 bases are TGTGCCAGCAGTTTACAAGACTTAAGAAATTCACCC. Protein: CASSLQDLRNSP. The entire CDR3 protein is CASSLQDLRNSPLHF.

A note on this clone: The read finishes 3 residues shy of the CDR3 end, and the germline J gene is used to complete it. V usage is TRBV5-6 and J usage is TRBJ2-5; D not resolved. V lost 4 bases, J lost 5 bases, and 9 bases lay in between. Germline values: CDR1 SGHDT, CDR2 YYEEEE. The CDR3 is 12 amino acids. CDR3 region: CASSPSLETQYF. The DNA read from the CDR3 is TGTGCCAGCAGCCCGTCTCTGGAGACC. Full variable domain (rest looked up from reference TRBV5-6 and TRBJ2-5): DAGVTQSPTHLIKTRGQQVTLRCSPKSGHDTVSWYQQALGQGPQFIFQYYEEEERQRGNFPDRFSGHQFPNYSSELNVNALLLGDSALYLCASSPSLETQYFGPGTRLLVL.

As to this clone: The CDR3 goes on 3 residues after the read ends, and that part is filled in from the germline J gene. The chain joins TRBV29-1 to TRBJ2-6; 7 bases are a match to TRBD1. Germline trimming cut 6 bases from V and 4 bases from J; bases unmatched to any gene: 3. CDR1 is SQVTM, CDR2 ANQGSEA, per germline. The CDR3 spans 13 residues. CDR3 sequence: CSVQGPGANVLTF. The CDR3 bases that were read are TGCAGCGTACAGGGGCCAGGGGCCAACGTC.

CDR3 DNA, as far as it was read: TGTGCCAGCAGTGAAAGTATGGTTAGGGTAGCCAAAAACATT. Its translation is CASSESMVRVAKNI. The full CDR3 reads CASSESMVRVAKNIQYF. The rearrangement links TRBV2 to TRBJ2-4; no clear D. The CDR3 end lies 3 residues beyond the end of the read and is filled in from the germline J gene. The V gene lost 2 bases and the J gene lost 0 bases, with 14 bases spanning the gap. CDR1 and CDR2 (germline): SNHLY, FYNNEI. The CDR3 has 17 residues.

In the case of this clone: The observed sequence ends 3 residues before the CDR3 terminus, with the missing tail filled in from the germline J gene. This chain links TRBV2 with TRBJ2-5; 9 nucleotides agree with TRBD2. Per germline, CDR1 SNHLY and CDR2 FYNNEI. With V trimmed by 4 bases and J by 5 bases, 2 bases remained unmatched. The CDR3 runs 13 residues. CDR3 region: CASSASGRETQYF. Partial CDR3 DNA: TGTGCCAGCAGTGCCAGCGGGAGGGAGACC.

Of note for this clone: The CDR3 is cut off 3 residues early in the read; its end comes from the germline J gene. This chain connects TRBV20-1 to TRBJ2-3; 8 positions match TRBD2. Germline trimming cut 5 bases from V and 6 bases from J; bases unmatched to any gene: 13. Per germline, CDR1 DFQATT and CDR2 SNEGSKA (reference sequence). This CDR3 comprises 15 residues. CDR3 bases read: TGCAGTGCTTTACGGACTAGCCGGAGAGGCGATACG. Its translation: CSALRTSRRGDT. The CDR3 in full is CSALRTSRRGDTQYF.

Note on this clone: The read terminates 3 residues ahead of where the CDR3 ends, so the germline J gene completes it. V usage is TRBV19 and J usage is TRBJ2-1; perhaps TRBD2 as D (7 bases). Between the trimmed V and J ends, which lost 3 bases and 0 bases, there was a span of 27 bases. Germline V gene sequence: CDR1 LNHDA, CDR2 SQIVND (reference sequence). There are 21 residues in the CDR3. The CDR3 DNA, read in part, is TGTGCCAGTAGTATCGATGTTTGGCTAGCGGAAACAGGGAGCTCCTACAATGAG. The encoded protein is CASSIDVWLAETGSSYNE. The full CDR3 reads CASSIDVWLAETGSSYNEQFF.

A remark on this clone: The read halts 3 residues ahead of the CDR3 end, with the missing end drawn from the germline J gene. This rearrangement joins TRBV27 to TRBJ2-1; 11 bases agree with TRBD1. Per germline, CDR1 MNHEY and CDR2 SMNVEV (reference sequence). V trimming: 5 bases; J trimming: 8 bases; junction bases outside the gene matches: 8. This CDR3 has 15 residues. The part of the CDR3 DNA that was read is TGTGCCAGCAGTCCCTGGACAGGGGGCCGGTATGAG. It specifies CASSPWTGGRYE. The entire CDR3 reads CASSPWTGGRYEQFF.

This clone counts as medium-sized by frequency. The CDR3 bases that were read are TGTGCCAGCAGCTTAGTAGTCGGAGGGACCGGGGAG. Protein product: CASSLVVGGTGE. The complete CDR3 reads CASSLVVGGTGELFF. This chain uses TRBV7-7 with TRBJ2-2, with a weak D call TRBD2 (6 bases). Read data end 3 residues before the CDR3 end; the end is taken from the germline J gene. This CDR3 region has 15 residues. With 1 base removed from V and 5 bases from J, the gap between germline ends came to 11 bases. The germline CDR1 and CDR2 sequences are SSHAT and FNYEAQ (reference sequence).

Regarding this clone: The read is 3 residues too short to cover the CDR3 end, so that end is filled in from the germline J gene. The chain has TRBV20-1 and TRBJ1-4; D remains ambiguous. This CDR3 has 13 amino acids. In germline, CDR1 is DFQATT, CDR2 SNEGSKA (reference sequence). V was clipped by 0 bases and J by 7 bases, with 9 bases between them. The CDR3 sequence: CSARDGSAEKLFF. CDR3 bases read: TGCAGTGCTAGAGACGGGTCAGCTGAAAAA.

As concerns this clone: The read ends 3 residues early relative to the CDR3; the germline J gene fills the gap. The chain has TRBV29-1 and TRBJ1-1; possible D gene TRBD1, 6 bases. Per the germline V gene, CDR1 is SQVTM and CDR2 is ANQGSEA. This CDR3 has 15 amino acids. V was pared by 4 bases and J by 3 bases, with 18 bases between. The covered CDR3 bases are TGCAGCGTTGTGAGCAGGGGAGTTGCGCACACTGAA. Residues: CSVVSRGVAHTE. The complete CDR3 protein is CSVVSRGVAHTEAFF.

As concerns this clone: The CDR3 end is not reached by the read, which stops 3 residues before it; the germline J gene fills it in. The chain combines TRBV2 with TRBJ1-3; TRBD1 might be the D (6 bases). Per the germline V gene, CDR1 is SNHLY and CDR2 is FYNNEI. The CDR3 has 15 residues. The CDR3 here is CASSREGDIAMSIYF. CDR3 bases read: TGTGCCAGCAGCCGAGAGGGGGACATTGCCATGTCC.

As concerns this clone: The read finishes 3 residues shy of the CDR3 end, and the germline J gene is used to complete it. This chain connects TRBV19 to TRBJ2-7; tentatively, D is TRBD1 (6 bases). The V end lost 6 bases, the J end lost 3 bases, and 9 bases lay between the germline ends. The CDR3 length is 12 residues. Looked up from germline, CDR1 is LNHDA and CDR2 is SQIVND (reference sequence). Incomplete CDR3 DNA: TGTGCCAGTAGCCCGGACAGCTACGAG. Residues: CASSPDSYE. The entire CDR3 is CASSPDSYEQYF. Supplemented by reference TRBV19 and TRBJ2-7, the full variable domain reads DGGITQSPKYLFRKEGQNVTLSCEQNLNHDAMYWYRQDPGQGLRLIYYSQIVNDFQKGDIAEGYSVSREKKESFPLTVTSAQKNPTAFYLCASSPDSYEQYFGPGTRLTVT.